This T cell receptor beta chain was retrieved from a study of Ad26.COV2.S vaccination and SARS-CoV-2 variants. Study as a whole: By the intramuscular route, Ad26.COV2.S was given once, or twice 56 days apart. Study-wide results and limits: There was reportedly substantial breadth in spike-specific CD8+ and CD4+ T cell responses after vaccination. Those who received vaccine or placebo ended up with similar non-spike TCR breadth.

The germline V gene encodes CDR1 SGHRS and CDR2 YFSETQ. The junction had 5 bases not matched to a gene; V was cut back by 0 bases and J by 5 bases. The CDR3 extends over 16 amino acids. Method: immunoSEQ multiplex PCR; TCRdb's copy keeps in-frame clones and lacks some. The table shows 500,000 or so clones, with around nine tenths occurring only once. Treatment here: 15 to 20 received Ad26.COV2.S at low or high dose, single or two shots; about 5 received placebo; per-sample allocation not given. Specimen acquisition occurred on day 63 following the initial vaccine or placebo injection. A Boston adult aged 18-55 years was the donor. Notes on this clone: Its target is not known.

The chain carries TRBV5-1 and TRBJ2-1; 10 bases align to TRBD1. Here the sequenced sample was peripheral blood, taken in a trial of Ad26.COV2.S vaccine versus placebo. The TCR originated in a person aged 18 to 65 who received the Ad26.COV2.S COVID-19 vaccine or a placebo. The CDR3 protein is CASSLAGTGAHNEQFF. CDR3 DNA: TGCGCCAGCAGCTTGGCCGGGACAGGGGCCCACAATGAGCAGTTCTTC.